One sample yielded the 24 T cell receptor beta chains listed below, sequenced in a study of T cell repertoires in cytomegalovirus infection. Their target antigens are unknown. TCRdb fed the reads into MiXCR, producing one record per CDR3 protein. The sample consists of about 150,000 distinct CDR3 sequences, over 30% of them appearing once. The sequencing used CD8+ T cells from cultured PBMCs, collected from culture after CMV antigen stimulation. The receptors shown here come from a human donor in good health (CMV status not recorded). Some clones in this sample may be carry-over from other donors' samples.

This clonotype was counted many times. The chain couples TRBV11-3 to TRBJ2-1, with D maybe TRBD1 (5 bases). The germline V gene has CDR1 SGHNT and CDR2 YENEEA. This CDR3 is built from 13 residues. Trimming took 5 bases from V and 0 from J, leaving 5 bases between them. The CDR3: CASSDSSYNEQFF. The CDR3 DNA is TGTGCCAGCAGCGACAGCTCCTACAATGAGCAGTTCTTC.

This clonotype was seen ten or more times. The gene calls are TRBV5-6 and TRBJ2-3, with 9 bases matching TRBD2. The germline gives CDR1 SGHDT, CDR2 YYEEEE. Losses at the gene ends were 0 bases for V and 2 bases for J; bases not matched to a gene: 4. The CDR3 loop spans 16 amino acids. Here the CDR3 reads CASSLARLADTDTQYF. The CDR3 DNA follows: TGTGCCAGCAGCTTGGCAAGACTAGCGGACACAGATACGCAGTATTTT.

The rearrangement joins TRBV7-2 to TRBJ1-5, with D unclear. The germline V gene has CDR1 SGHTA and CDR2 FQGNSA. The V end lost 2 bases, the J end lost 7 bases, and 6 bases lay between the germline ends. The CDR3 is 12 amino acids. CDR3 protein: CASSLWSQPQHF. The CDR3 DNA reads as TGTGCCAGCAGCTTATGGAGCCAGCCCCAGCATTTT.

The chain couples TRBV29-1 to TRBJ1-2; D is uncertain. Germline V lookup: CDR1 SQVTM, CDR2 ANQGSEA. Trimming cost V 0 bases and J 3 bases, with 11 bases left between them. This CDR3 region has 14 residues. The CDR3 loop reads CSVEDLAGHYGYTF. The CDR3 DNA is TGCAGCGTTGAAGATCTGGCAGGCCACTATGGCTACACCTTC.

This chain joins TRBV27 and TRBJ2-1; D perhaps matches TRBD2 (5 bases). This CDR3 is built from 17 residues. Per the germline V gene, CDR1 is MNHEY and CDR2 is SMNVEV (reference sequence). With 6 bases removed from V and 1 base from J, the gap between germline ends came to 19 bases. The CDR3: CASREALLTKSYNEQFF. CDR3 DNA sequence: TGTGCCAGCAGGGAGGCCTTACTGACGAAGTCCTACAATGAGCAGTTCTTC.

The gene calls are TRBV6-5 and TRBJ2-5, with D tentatively TRBD2 (7 bases). The germline CDR1 and CDR2 sequences are MNHEY and SVGAGI. The CDR3 runs 17 residues. With 0 bases removed from V and 2 bases from J, the gap between germline ends came to 16 bases. The CDR3 loop is CASSYSWGGLVQETQYF. The CDR3 nucleotides are TGTGCCAGCAGTTACTCTTGGGGGGGGCTCGTTCAAGAGACCCAGTACTTC.

The sample holds a few counts of this clonotype. As DNA, the CDR3 is TGTGCCAGCAGCCACCTGAACACTGAAGCTTTCTTT. Amino acid sequence: CASSHLNTEAFF. The genes are TRBV14 and TRBJ1-1; D is ambiguous. The CDR3 length is 12 residues. Trimming took off 3 bases at V and 0 bases at J, with 2 bases between the two ends. CDR1 is SGHDN and CDR2 is FVKESK in the germline V gene.

V usage is TRBV19 and J usage is TRBJ1-1; TRBD1 matches 9 bases. From germline, CDR1 is LNHDA and CDR2 SQIVND (reference sequence). This CDR3 spans 15 amino acids. V lost 3 bases, J lost 4 bases, and 6 bases stayed unmatched. The CDR3 spells CASSIYGQGITEAFF. The DNA of the CDR3 is TGTGCCAGTAGTATCTATGGACAGGGGATCACTGAAGCTTTCTTT.

As to this clonotype: A much larger clone differs from this one at a single base, so this may be a read error. The V call is TRBV12-3 or TRBV12-4, the J call TRBJ2-1; D unresolved. There are 12 residues in the CDR3. V lost 1 base and J 6 bases, leaving 4 bases between the germline ends. CDR3 coding DNA: TGTGCCAGCAGTTTAGTGCCCAATGAGCAGTTCTTC. Translation gives CASSLVPNEQFF.

The chain employs TRBV27 and TRBJ2-7; a weak D match, TRBD2 (6 bases). The germline V and J ends were trimmed by 3 bases and 4 bases, with 13 bases remaining between them. Germline lookup yields CDR1 MNHEY and CDR2 SMNVEV (reference sequence). This CDR3 is built from 14 residues. Written as DNA, the CDR3 is TGTGCCAGCAGTTTTGGCCAGGGAGGATACGAGCAGTACTTC. Residues: CASSFGQGGYEQYF.

This clonotype was picked up a small number of times. The chain has TRBV11-2 and TRBJ1-4; possibly TRBD1 for D (6 bases). Looked up from germline, CDR1 is SGHAT and CDR2 is FQNNGV. V lost 4 bases, J lost 7 bases, and 13 bases lay in between. There are 14 residues in the CDR3. The CDR3: CASSSETGSEKLFF. The CDR3 DNA is TGTGCCAGCAGCTCGGAAACAGGGAGTGAAAAACTGTTTTTT.

This clonotype has ten or more counts. The V gene is TRBV7-8, the J gene TRBJ2-3; D call uncertain. The CDR3 consists of 13 residues. Germline V CDR1 and CDR2: SGHVS, FQNEAQ. The ends were cut back, 1 base at V and 1 base at J, with 3 bases in the middle. The CDR3, as DNA: TGTGCCAGCAGCTTAGGTCGCACAGATACGCAGTATTTT. This encodes CASSLGRTDTQYF. Full variable domain (missing parts from reference TRBV7-8 and TRBJ2-3): GAGVSQSPRYKVAKRGQDVALRCDPISGHVSLFWYQQALGQGPEFLTYFQNEAQLDKSGLPSDRFFAERPEGSVSTLKIQRTQQEDSAVYLCASSLGRTDTQYFGPGTRLTVL.

The V and J genes are TRBV7-9 and TRBJ2-1; 13 bases fit TRBD2. CDR1 is SEHNR and CDR2 is FQNEAQ in the germline V gene (reference sequence). With 5 bases clipped from V and 8 bases from J, the junction kept 6 bases outside the gene matches. CDR3 size: 15 residues. CDR3 coding DNA: TGTGCCAGCAGCCCAGGACTAGCGGGGGAGGATGAGCAGTTCTTC. Protein: CASSPGLAGEDEQFF.

This chain connects TRBV19 to TRBJ2-6; no clear D gene. The V end was cut by 3 bases, the J end by 0 bases, with 6 bases between. Germline V gene lookup returns CDR1 LNHDA and CDR2 SQIVND (reference sequence). CDR3 length equals 15 residues. CDR3 amino acids: CASSITDSGANVLTF. The CDR3 coding sequence is TGTGCCAGTAGTATCACGGACTCTGGGGCCAACGTCCTGACTTTC.

The sample holds many counts of this clonotype. This chain links TRBV7-6 with TRBJ2-7; D gene unclear. CDR1 is SGHVS and CDR2 is FNYEAQ in the germline V gene. This CDR3 has 13 residues. Trimming cost V 2 bases and J 3 bases, with 8 bases left between them. The CDR3 spells CASSLNFRYEQYF. Here the CDR3 DNA reads TGTGCCAGCAGCTTAAATTTTCGCTACGAGCAGTACTTC.

This clonotype appeared a few times. This chain uses TRBV6-5 with TRBJ2-7; 7 bases align to TRBD2. The CDR3 runs to 15 residues. V dropped 2 bases and J dropped 0; count of bases not matched to a gene: 4. Germline CDR1 MNHEY, CDR2 SVGAGI. The CDR3 here is CASSYGLGSSYEQYF. The CDR3 DNA reads TGTGCCAGCAGTTACGGACTAGGCAGCTCCTACGAGCAGTACTTC.

This clonotype was counted between two and nine times. V and J are TRBV7-8 and TRBJ2-5; TRBD1 matches 7 bases. After removal of 5 bases from V and 5 bases from J, the junction contained 17 bases not matched to a gene. The CDR3 has 17 amino acids. Germline V CDR1 and CDR2: SGHVS, FQNEAQ. The CDR3 coding sequence is TGTGCCAGCAGCCTAGGGACAGCTAGGGGACCTTGGGAGACCCAGTACTTC. Residues: CASSLGTARGPWETQYF.

This clonotype was seen ten or more times. J is TRBJ1-2 and V is TRBV27, with TRBD1 matching 12 bases. There are 15 residues in the CDR3. V was clipped by 3 bases and J by 5 bases; unmatched bases: 4. Germline assignment: CDR1 MNHEY and CDR2 SMNVEV (reference sequence). CDR3 amino acids: CASSFGTGGQYGYTF. The CDR3 nucleotides read TGTGCCAGCAGTTTCGGGACAGGGGGCCAATATGGCTACACCTTC.

A few counts support this clonotype. This rearrangement joins TRBV4-1 to TRBJ1-3; no clear D gene. The ends were cut back, 0 bases at V and 0 bases at J, with 12 bases in the middle. The germline gives CDR1 MGHRA, CDR2 YSYEKL. The CDR3 is 17 residues long. CDR3 loop: CASSQDSVAASGNTIYF. The CDR3 DNA sequence: TGCGCCAGCAGCCAAGATAGCGTCGCAGCCTCTGGAAACACCATATATTTT.

In this sample, this clonotype turned up many times. The rearrangement uses TRBV2 and TRBJ1-2; D ambiguous. Trimming took 0 bases from V and 7 from J, leaving 9 bases between them. This CDR3 is 13 amino acids long. Germline assignment: CDR1 SNHLY and CDR2 FYNNEI. The CDR3 is CASSEAPVRGYTF. DNA of the CDR3: TGTGCCAGCAGTGAAGCGCCAGTCCGTGGCTACACCTTC.

This clonotype was detected only a few times. The chain uses TRBV27 and TRBJ1-2; 7 bases match TRBD1. CDR1 and CDR2 from the germline V gene are MNHEY and SMNVEV (reference sequence). V was clipped by 4 bases and J by 3 bases; unmatched bases: 14. This CDR3 comprises 17 residues. This CDR3 reads CASSSLSTGYGDYGYTF. CDR3 DNA sequence: TGTGCCAGCAGTTCCCTATCGACAGGGTATGGTGACTATGGCTACACCTTC.

This clonotype was recorded a few times. The rearrangement joins TRBV27 to TRBJ2-1, with D possibly TRBD2 on 6 matching bases. The V end lost 8 bases, the J end lost 0 bases, and 11 bases lay between the germline ends. Germline CDR1 reads MNHEY; CDR2 reads SMNVEV (reference sequence). The CDR3 spans 14 residues. The CDR3 loop reads CASSGRRSYNEQFF. The DNA for the CDR3 is TGTGCCAGCTCCGGGAGACGCTCCTACAATGAGCAGTTCTTC.

The rearrangement uses TRBV12-3 or TRBV12-4 and TRBJ1-6, with D unclear. The CDR3 has 13 amino acids. V gave up 5 bases and J gave up 7 bases, with 9 bases separating them. The CDR3: CASSTSRNSPLHF. In nucleotides, the CDR3 is TGTGCCAGCAGTACGAGCCGAAATTCACCCCTCCACTTT.

The CDR3, as DNA: TGTGCCAGCAGCTTGCGGGGGGCTAGCACAGATACGCAGTATTTT. Residues: CASSLRGASTDTQYF. This chain uses TRBV5-4 with TRBJ2-3; possibly TRBD2 for D (7 bases). The CDR3 extends over 15 amino acids. CDR1 and CDR2 from the germline V gene are SGHNT and YYREEE (reference sequence). V lost 1 base to trimming and J lost 0 bases, with 9 bases between them. The full variable domain, completed using reference TRBV5-4 and TRBJ2-3, is ETGVTQSPTHLIKTRGQQVTLRCSSQSGHNTVSWYQQALGQGPQFIFQYYREEENGRGNFPPRFSGLQFPNYSSELNVNALELDDSALYLCASSLRGASTDTQYFGPGTRLTVL.